The T cell receptor beta chain under discussion was sequenced for a study of T cell responses to AZD1222 COVID-19 vaccine. The study's findings and limits: Seropositivity was recorded at baseline in only a handful of AZD1222 recipients. Every sample of the repertoires postdated the peak T cell response. There were mostly white British donors and more females than males, and clonal diversity was possibly underestimated.

As for this clone: Its antigen is still unknown.

Sequencing used immunoSEQ multiplex PCR; TCRdb keeps in-frame clones, though not all of them. The sample lists more than 95,000 clones, 89% occurring once. In germline, CDR1 is LNHDA, CDR2 SQIVND (reference sequence). The V segment lost 2 bases and the J segment 2 bases; nucleotides outside the gene matches: 13. The CDR3 is 18 amino acids. The material sequenced was peripheral blood, taken 28 days after the second AZD1222 dose. This sequence originates from an adult who received the AZD1222 COVID-19 vaccine. This chain connects TRBV19 to TRBJ1-2; 8 bases fit TRBD1. The CDR3 DNA reads as TGTGCCAGTAGTATATTCCGACAGGGGTTGGGGTTAAACTATGGCTACACCTTC. It is translated as CASSIFRQGLGLNYGYTF.